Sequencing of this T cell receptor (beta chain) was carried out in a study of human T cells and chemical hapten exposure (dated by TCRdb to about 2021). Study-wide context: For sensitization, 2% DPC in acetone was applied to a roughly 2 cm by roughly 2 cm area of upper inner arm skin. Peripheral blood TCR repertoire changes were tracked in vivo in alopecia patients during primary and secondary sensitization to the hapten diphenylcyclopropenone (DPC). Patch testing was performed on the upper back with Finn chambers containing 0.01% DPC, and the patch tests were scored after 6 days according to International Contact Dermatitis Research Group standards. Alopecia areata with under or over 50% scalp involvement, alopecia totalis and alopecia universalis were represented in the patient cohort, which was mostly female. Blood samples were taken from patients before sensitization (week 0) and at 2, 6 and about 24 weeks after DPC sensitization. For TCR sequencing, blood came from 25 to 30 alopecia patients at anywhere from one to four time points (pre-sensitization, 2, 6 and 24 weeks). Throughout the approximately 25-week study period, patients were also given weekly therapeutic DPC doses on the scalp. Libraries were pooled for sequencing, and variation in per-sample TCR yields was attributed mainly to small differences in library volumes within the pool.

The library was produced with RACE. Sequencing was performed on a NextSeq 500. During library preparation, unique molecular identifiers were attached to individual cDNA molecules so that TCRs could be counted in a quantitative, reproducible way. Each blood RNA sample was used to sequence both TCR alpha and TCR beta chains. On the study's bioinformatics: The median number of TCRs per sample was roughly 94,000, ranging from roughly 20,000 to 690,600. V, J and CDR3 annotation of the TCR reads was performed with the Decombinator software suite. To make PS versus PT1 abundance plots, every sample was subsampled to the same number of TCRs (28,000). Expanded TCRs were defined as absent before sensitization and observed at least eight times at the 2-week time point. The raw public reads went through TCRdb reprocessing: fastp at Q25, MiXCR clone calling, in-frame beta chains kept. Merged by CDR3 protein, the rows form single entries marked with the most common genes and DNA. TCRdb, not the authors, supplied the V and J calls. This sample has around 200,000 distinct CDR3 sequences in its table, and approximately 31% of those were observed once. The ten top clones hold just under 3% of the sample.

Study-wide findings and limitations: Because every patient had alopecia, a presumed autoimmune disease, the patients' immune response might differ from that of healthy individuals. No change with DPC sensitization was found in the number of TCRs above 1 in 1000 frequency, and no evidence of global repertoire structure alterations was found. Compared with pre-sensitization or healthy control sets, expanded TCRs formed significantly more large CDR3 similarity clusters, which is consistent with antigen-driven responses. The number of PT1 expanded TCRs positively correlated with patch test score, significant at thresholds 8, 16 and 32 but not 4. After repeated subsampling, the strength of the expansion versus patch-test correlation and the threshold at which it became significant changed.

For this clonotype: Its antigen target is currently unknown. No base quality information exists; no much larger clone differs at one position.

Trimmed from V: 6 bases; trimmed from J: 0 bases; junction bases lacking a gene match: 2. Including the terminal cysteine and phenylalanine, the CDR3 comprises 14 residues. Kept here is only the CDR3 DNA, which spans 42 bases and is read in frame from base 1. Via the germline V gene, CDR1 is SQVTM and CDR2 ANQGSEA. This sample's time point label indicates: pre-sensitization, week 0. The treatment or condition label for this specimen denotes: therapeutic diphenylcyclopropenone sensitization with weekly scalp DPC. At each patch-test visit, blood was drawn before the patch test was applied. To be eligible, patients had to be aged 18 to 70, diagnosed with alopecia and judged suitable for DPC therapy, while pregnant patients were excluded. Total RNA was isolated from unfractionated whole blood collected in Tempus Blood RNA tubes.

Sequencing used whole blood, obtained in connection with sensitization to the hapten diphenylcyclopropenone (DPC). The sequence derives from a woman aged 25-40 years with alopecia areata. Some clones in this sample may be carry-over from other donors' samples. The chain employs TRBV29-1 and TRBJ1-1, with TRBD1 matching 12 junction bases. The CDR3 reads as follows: CSVGTGGVNTEAFF. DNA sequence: TGCAGCGTAGGGACAGGGGGCGTGAACACTGAAGCTTTCTTT.